The 12 T cell receptor beta chains below all came from one sample that was sequenced in a study of cytomegalovirus exposure and HLA in healthy donors. The PCR ran on 60 Vbeta and 13 Jbeta primers. Assay: immunoSEQ multiplex PCR; the TCRdb copy retains only in-frame clones and omits some. The sample shows roughly 110,000 clones, nearly 75% of them seen only once. The specimen was PBMCs. The receptors derive from a man younger than 40 in good health and CMV-seropositive.

The chain links TRBV5-6 to TRBJ1-1; D not resolved. V was clipped by 1 base and J by 4 bases, with 14 bases between them. Germline V CDR1 and CDR2: SGHDT, YYEEEE. The CDR3 totals 15 residues. This CDR3 reads CASSLPGSRRTEAFF. DNA of the CDR3: TGTGCCAGCAGCTTGCCGGGATCTCGCCGCACTGAAGCTTTCTTT.

This clone occurred once. V usage is TRBV5-4 and J usage is TRBJ1-6; D call uncertain. The CDR3 sequence is 16 residues long. Trimming took off 0 bases at V and 10 bases at J, with 17 bases between the two ends. The germline V gene encodes CDR1 SGHNT and CDR2 YYREEE (reference sequence). The CDR3, as DNA: TGTGCCAGCAGCTTGGATTATGCGGGTTCTGGGTCACCCCTCCACTTT. Translated, it gives CASSLDYAGSGSPLHF.

This clone has more than one count but fewer than ten. The chain carries TRBV4-3 and TRBJ1-2; D not resolved. The germline V gene encodes CDR1 LGHNA and CDR2 YSLEER. This CDR3 region has 15 residues. V was trimmed by 0 bases and J by 7 bases, leaving 15 bases between them. In DNA form, the CDR3 reads TGCGCCAGCAGCCAAGATAGCCCGGGGTGGGGTGGCTACACCTTC. The encoded protein is CASSQDSPGWGGYTF.

The genes are TRBV6-1 and TRBJ1-1; 8 bases map to TRBD1. Losses at the gene ends were 2 bases for V and 5 bases for J; bases not matched to a gene: 10. The CDR3 covers 16 residues. From germline, CDR1 is MNHNS and CDR2 SASEGT. The CDR3, as DNA: TGTGCCAGCAGTGAATATTTCGGACAGGGAGGAACTGAAGCTTTCTTT. Translated, it gives CASSEYFGQGGTEAFF.

This chain connects TRBV9 to TRBJ1-4, with 7 bases fitting TRBD1. This CDR3 contains 15 residues. Germline trimming cut 5 bases from V and 3 bases from J; bases unmatched to any gene: 7. Germline assignment: CDR1 SGDLS and CDR2 YYNGEE. In DNA, the CDR3 is TGTGCCAGCAGTGCCGGGACAGTTCCTAATGAAAAACTGTTTTTT. Its translation is CASSAGTVPNEKLFF.

The rearrangement links TRBV30 to TRBJ2-7; D is unclear. V was pared by 2 bases and J by 2 bases, with 13 bases between. There are 14 residues in the CDR3. Germline assignment: CDR1 GTSNPN and CDR2 SVGIG (reference sequence). CDR3: CAWSRASAPYEQYF. The CDR3, as DNA: TGTGCCTGGAGTAGAGCGAGCGCGCCCTACGAGCAGTACTTC.

The rearrangement uses TRBV27 and TRBJ1-5, with D maybe TRBD1 (5 bases). Germline-derived CDR1 and CDR2 are MNHEY and SMNVEV (reference sequence). V was clipped by 6 bases and J by 5 bases, with 14 bases between them. This CDR3 has 14 amino acids. The CDR3 DNA follows: TGTGCCAGCAGACTACGGGGGGAGCATCAGCCCCAGCATTTT. Protein sequence: CASRLRGEHQPQHF.

The chain carries TRBV5-1 and TRBJ1-1; weak D call: TRBD1 (5 bases). The CDR3 spans 14 residues. Germline-derived CDR1 and CDR2 are SGHRS and YFSETQ. V was trimmed by 3 bases and J by 4 bases, leaving 13 bases between them. In DNA form, the CDR3 reads TGCGCCAGCAGCTGGGGCGGGGAGGGCACTGAAGCTTTCTTT. Amino acids: CASSWGGEGTEAFF.

V gene TRBV28 combines with J gene TRBJ2-5; D might be TRBD1 (5 bases). The J call is in doubt because the DNA end fits TRBJ2-7 better. The CDR3 loop spans 14 amino acids. Germline CDR1 is MDHEN and CDR2 is SYDVKM. CDR3 in amino acids: CASSSPSGRDEQYF. For the CDR3, the DNA is TGTGCCAGCAGTTCCCCGTCAGGGCGAGACGAGCAGTACTTC.

V is TRBV5-1 and J is TRBJ1-2; D may be TRBD1 (6 bases). With 0 bases removed from V and 3 bases from J, the gap between germline ends came to 6 bases. Germline CDR1 is SGHRS and CDR2 is YFSETQ. The CDR3 length is 13 residues. The CDR3 is CASSLGTDYGYTF. In DNA form, the CDR3 reads TGCGCCAGCAGCTTGGGGACAGACTATGGCTACACCTTC.

In this sample, this clone turned up once. Germline is not matched at one junction end, which may reflect a read error. CDR3 coding DNA: TGTTCCAGCAGCGGGGGAGGAGGGCGGTACGAGCAGTACTTC. Translated, it gives CSSSGGGGRYEQYF. The chain employs TRBV7-9 and TRBJ2-7, with 8 bases fitting TRBD2. Per the germline V gene, CDR1 is SEHNR and CDR2 is FQNEAQ (reference sequence). The CDR3 extends over 14 amino acids. Looking up the rest from reference TRBV7-9 and TRBJ2-7 gives the full variable domain: DTGVSQNPRHKITKRGQNVTFRCDPISEHNRLYWYRQTLGQGPEFLTYFQNEAQLEKSRLLSDRFSAERPKGSFSTLEIQRTEQGDSAMYLCSSSGGGGRYEQYFGPGTRLTVT.

The chain couples TRBV2 to TRBJ1-2; D possibly corresponds to TRBD1 (5 bases). From germline, CDR1 is SNHLY and CDR2 FYNNEI. CDR3 length: 14 amino acids. V was clipped by 6 bases and J by 4 bases, with 15 bases between them. As DNA, the CDR3 is TGTGCCAGCAGGCCCGACAGCCCGCTCTATGGCTACACCTTC. It yields the protein CASRPDSPLYGYTF.